These T cell receptor beta chains were read from a single sample in a study of T-cell memory formation after mild COVID-19. TCRdb re-derived calls from the 5' RACE reads in MiXCR, one entry per CDR3 protein. The table has around 200,000 distinct CDR3 sequences, 18% seen once. Sequencing used PBMCs or a T cell subset sorted from them (not recorded which). The receptors come from a man in his late teens or twenties who had mild COVID-19 (a few samples of this study predate the infection). Cell type and time point are not known. CDR3s include the opening cysteine and the closing phenylalanine or tryptophan. Each record gives: D gene, clone size, V gene, J gene, CDR3 DNA, CDR3 protein. A D gene is named only where the DNA matches it firmly. Size values are once, few and many counts, or a class for expanded clones, and some rows have none.

TRBD2	.	TRBV5-1	TRBJ2-5	TGCGCCAGCAGCTCCATGGGGGGGTGGCAAGAGACCCAGTACTTC	CASSSMGGWQETQYF
.	.	TRBV28	TRBJ2-2	TGTGCCAGCAGTTTATACCGCTCCAAGGACACCGGGGAGCTGTTTTTT	CASSLYRSKDTGELFF
.	.	TRBV7-2	TRBJ2-3	TGTGCCAGCAGCTTAGCGGGTGCCTTCACAGATACGCAGTATTTT	CASSLAGAFTDTQYF
TRBD1	.	TRBV4-2	TRBJ2-1	TGTGCCAGCAGCCAAGATGTAGGGACAGGGGGGCATGAGCAGTTCTTC	CASSQDVGTGGHEQFF
.	.	TRBV10-3	TRBJ1-1	TGTGCCATCAGTGCAGGGGCTACTGAAGCTTTCTTT	CAISAGATEAFF
TRBD1	many	TRBV11-1	TRBJ2-4	TGTGCCAGCGGATCCGGGACAGGGGGATCCATTCAGTACTTC	CASGSGTGGSIQYF
.	.	TRBV5-1	TRBJ2-3	TGCGCCAGCAGCCCCGGGCCTAGGGATACGCAGTATTTT	CASSPGPRDTQYF
TRBD2	few	TRBV9	TRBJ2-3	TGTGCCAGCAGCCCAAGGCTAGCGGGGGGAATCTATACGCAGTATTTT	CASSPRLAGGIYTQYF
TRBD2	.	TRBV20-1	TRBJ2-3	TGCAGTGCTAGATCCGGACTAGCGGGACGAACAGATACGCAGTATTTT	CSARSGLAGRTDTQYF
.	many	TRBV20-1	TRBJ2-7	TGCAGTGCTAGACGGATGGGGGTGGCCTACGAGCAGTACTTC	CSARRMGVAYEQYF
TRBD2	.	TRBV24-1	TRBJ2-3	TGTGCCACCAGTGATGACAGGACTAGCGCAGATACGCAGTATTTT	CATSDDRTSADTQYF
TRBD1	.	TRBV12-3/TRBV12-4	TRBJ2-2	TGTGCCAGCAGCCGGAACAGGGGCGGGGAGCTGTTTTTT	CASSRNRGGELFF